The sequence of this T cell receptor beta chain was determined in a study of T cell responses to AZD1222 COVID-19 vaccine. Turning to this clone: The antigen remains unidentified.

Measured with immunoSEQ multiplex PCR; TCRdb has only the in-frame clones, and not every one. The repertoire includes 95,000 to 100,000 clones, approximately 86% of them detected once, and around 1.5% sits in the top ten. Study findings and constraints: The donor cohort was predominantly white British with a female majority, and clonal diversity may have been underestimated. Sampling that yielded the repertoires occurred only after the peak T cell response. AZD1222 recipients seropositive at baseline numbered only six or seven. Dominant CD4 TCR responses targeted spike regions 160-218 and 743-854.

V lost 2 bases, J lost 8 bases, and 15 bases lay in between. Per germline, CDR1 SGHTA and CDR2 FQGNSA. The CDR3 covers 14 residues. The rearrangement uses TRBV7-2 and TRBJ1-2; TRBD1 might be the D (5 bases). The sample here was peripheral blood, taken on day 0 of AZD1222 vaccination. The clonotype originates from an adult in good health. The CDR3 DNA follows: TGTGCCAGCAGCTTAATGGAGAGTCGGGGGGGCTACACCTTC. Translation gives CASSLMESRGGYTF.